The entry below describes one T cell receptor (beta chain). The antigen is not known. The sample comes from a study of cytomegalovirus exposure and HLA in healthy donors. Background on the study: An earlier analysis found some 120 million unique TCR beta sequences from about 179 million T cells. Study-wide points: Investigators reported 150 to 200 TCR beta chains as tied to cytomegalovirus. Some V segments could not be told apart, so they were left out, TRBV6-2 and TRBV6-3 among them. Rare TCR sequences predominated, though certain public TCRs were found in many donors.

PCR was performed using 60 Vbeta and 13 Jbeta primers. TCRdb's copy holds only in-frame clones and misses some; the assay was immunoSEQ multiplex PCR. Among about 140,000 clones listed, roughly 75% were seen once. The CDR3 is 15 residues long. Germline V CDR1 and CDR2: SGHNT, YYREEE (reference sequence). V lost 6 bases and J 4 bases, leaving 18 bases between the germline ends. This receptor was obtained from a man aged 35 to 55 in good health and CMV-seronegative. The sample consisted of PBMCs. The J gene is TRBJ2-3, the V gene TRBV5-4; D possibly corresponds to TRBD1 (5 bases). This CDR3 reads CASTFPAGWADTQYF. As DNA, the CDR3 is TGTGCCAGCACCTTCCCGGCAGGGTGGGCAGATACGCAGTATTTT. Complete variable domain (other parts from reference TRBV5-4 and TRBJ2-3): ETGVTQSPTHLIKTRGQQVTLRCSSQSGHNTVSWYQQALGQGPQFIFQYYREEENGRGNFPPRFSGLQFPNYSSELNVNALELDDSALYLCASTFPAGWADTQYFGPGTRLTVL.